This paragraph covers one T cell receptor (beta chain) sequence. This clonotype was picked up a small number of times. The specificity of this receptor is unknown. Base qualities were left out, and no much larger clone turns up one base away. The entry originates in a study of blood T cells in healthy people across ages (dated by TCRdb to the mid-2010s). Study-wide context: Template switching captured roughly one uniquely barcoded TCR beta cDNA molecule per two T cells in model experiments. Donors were grouped into four age groups: young (average about 15 years), middle-aged (roughly 40), aged (approximately 58) and long-lived (just over 80). To track age-related changes in TCR beta repertoire diversity, the study relied on deep sequencing normalized with unique cDNA molecular identifiers. Donors of different ages were randomly distributed across sequencing lanes to avoid experimental bias. Using the same blood draw, the study looked at two additional independent replicas of 1 million unique cDNA reads for two donors, one aged 18 to 30 and the other aged 80 or older.

Summary of the overall study and its limitations: Observed TCR beta diversity per million T cells fell roughly linearly with age, and a significant reduction was already apparent by age roughly 40. Compared with the aged group, the long-lived group had more naive CD4+ T cells, fewer expanded clones and increased TCR diversity, a pattern suggesting age selection. Estimates of total diversity based on one million sequenced T cells were considered lower bounds and underestimates. Conclusive comparison of naive and antigen-experienced compartments was prevented by the profiling of bulk unsorted PBMCs. Donor CMV infection status was unknown, potentially confounding age-related changes in expanded clonotypes. A strong correlation was found between observed TCR beta diversity and the percentage of naive T cells measured by flow cytometry.

Systemically healthy Caucasian individuals from Russia, 39 in total and aged about 6 to 90 years, were included as donors. Approximately 10 milliliters of peripheral blood were collected from each donor into EDTA-treated Vacutainer tubes. Ficoll-Paque density-gradient centrifugation was used to isolate PBMCs, with at least 7 million obtained per sample. Total RNA was extracted from PBMCs with Trizol reagent, with at least 6 micrograms obtained per sample. The percentages of naive CD45RAhigh/CD27high T cells were determined by flow cytometry on a PBMC aliquot from every donor. The method was 5' RACE. The data were produced on an Illumina HiSeq 2500. A second roughly 6 to 11 cycle PCR used a sample-barcoded 5' primer and a J-beta primer mix. Each TCR beta cDNA molecule received a unique molecular identifier from a template-switch 5' adaptor carrying 12 random nucleotides. Each sample yielded at least 3 million CDR3-containing paired-end reads. First-strand cDNA was synthesized from all RNA with the Mint cDNA synthesis kit, primed by a TRBC-specific oligonucleotide. Following uracil-DNA glycosylase treatment, a first 18-cycle PCR with universal primers M1SS and BC2_uni_R was performed on all cDNA. As for the original processing: Each sample was normalized by randomly selecting 1 million high-quality reads, each carrying a distinct molecular identifier. Reads sharing molecular identifiers were discarded rather than binned into consensus sequences. MiTCR, set to a Q25 quality threshold and the strictest error-elimination algorithm, was used for CDR3 identification, clonotype clustering and error correction. Lower-bound total TCR beta diversity was estimated with a nonparametric unseen species model using Euler transformation. TCRdb took the public reads, trimmed them with fastp at Q25, ran MiXCR for clone calling and kept in-frame beta chains. Merged by CDR3 protein, the rows form single entries marked with the most common genes and DNA. These V and J calls are TCRdb output, not the study's own analysis. The sample includes around 1.5 million distinct CDR3 sequences, with roughly 60% observed a single time. The top ten constitute 6.5% to 8.5% of the sample.

Taken from the germline V gene (reference sequence), the CDR1 and CDR2 loops are LGHDT and YNNKEL. CDR3 length: 15 amino acids, cysteine to phenylalanine. Only the CDR3 region is kept as DNA, spanning 45 bases read in frame from base 1. V is trimmed back by 3 bases and J by 2 bases, and the junction contains 4 bases that no gene match accounts for. The sequence was collected from a man aged 18 to 29 in good health. The chain joins TRBV3-1 to TRBJ2-1, with 7 bases aligning to TRBD2. The specimen was blood. The DNA sequence is as follows: TGTGCCAGCAGCCAGGTTGGACTAGCCTACAATGAGCAGTTCTTC. Its protein product is CASSQVGLAYNEQFF.